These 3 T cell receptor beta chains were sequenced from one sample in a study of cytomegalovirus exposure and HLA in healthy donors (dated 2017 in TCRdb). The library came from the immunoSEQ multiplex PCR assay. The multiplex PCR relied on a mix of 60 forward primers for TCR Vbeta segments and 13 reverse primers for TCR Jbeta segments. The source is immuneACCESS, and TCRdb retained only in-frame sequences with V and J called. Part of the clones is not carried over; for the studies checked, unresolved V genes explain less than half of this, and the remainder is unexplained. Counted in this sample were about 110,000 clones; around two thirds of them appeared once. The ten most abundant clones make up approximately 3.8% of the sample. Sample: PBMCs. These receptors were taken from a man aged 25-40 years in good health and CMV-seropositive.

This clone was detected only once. CDR3 loop: CASSLGGLQTETQYF. CDR3 DNA: TGTGCCAGCAGCCTGGGGGGACTGCAAACGGAGACCCAGTACTTC. The genes are TRBV7-9 and TRBJ2-5; possible D gene TRBD2, 6 bases. In germline, CDR1 is SEHNR, CDR2 FQNEAQ (reference sequence). Trimming pared 5 bases from V and 5 bases from J, leaving 18 bases between. The CDR3 spans 15 residues.

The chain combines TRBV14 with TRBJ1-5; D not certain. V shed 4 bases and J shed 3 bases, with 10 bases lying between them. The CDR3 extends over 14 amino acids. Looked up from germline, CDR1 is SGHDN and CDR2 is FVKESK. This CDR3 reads CASSPRHNNQPQHF. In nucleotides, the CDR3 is TGTGCCAGCAGCCCCCGACACAACAATCAGCCCCAGCATTTT.

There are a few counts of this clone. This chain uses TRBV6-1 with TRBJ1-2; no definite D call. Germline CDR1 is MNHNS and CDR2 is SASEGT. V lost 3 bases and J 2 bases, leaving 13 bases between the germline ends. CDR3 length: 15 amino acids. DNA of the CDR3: TGTGCCAGCAGTGAGCGGGGTGATCTGAACTATGGCTACACCTTC. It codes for CASSERGDLNYGYTF.